These 23 T cell receptor beta chains originate from one sample sequenced in a study of T cells in women clearing cervical HPV infection. Sequenced by immunoSEQ multiplex PCR; TCRdb stores in-frame clones only, minus some. The sample totals more than 30,000 clones; its top ten clones hold roughly 7%. Specimen: blood buffy coat. The receptor set was obtained from a woman aged 18-70 years with a cervical HPV16 infection that either progressed to CIN3+ or cleared (not recorded which).

A note on this clone: The read comes to an end 3 residues before the CDR3 does, leaving the germline J gene to fill in the end. V usage is TRBV7-9 and J usage is TRBJ2-3; D perhaps matches TRBD2 (6 bases). CDR3 length: 14 amino acids. The germline V gene encodes CDR1 SEHNR and CDR2 FQNEAQ (reference sequence). The CDR3 bases that were read are TGTGCCAGCAGCCTGGACACTAGCAATCAGCCG. This translates into CASSLDTSNQP. The whole CDR3 protein reads CASSLDTSNQPQYF. The entire variable domain, with the rest obtained from reference TRBV7-9 and TRBJ2-3, is as follows: DTGVSQNPRHKITKRGQNVTFRCDPISEHNRLYWYRQTLGQGPEFLTYFQNEAQLEKSRLLSDRFSAERPKGSFSTLEIQRTEQGDSAMYLCASSLDTSNQPQYFGPGTRLTVL.

Note on this clone: The CDR3 end lies 3 residues beyond the end of the read and is filled in from the germline J gene. The chain links TRBV16 to TRBJ1-2; 7 bases fit TRBD1. Germline V gene data show CDR1 as KGHSY and CDR2 as FQNENV. Trimming removed 4 bases from V and 3 bases from J; junction bases left unmatched: 8. CDR3 length equals 15 residues. The sequenced CDR3 bases are TGTGCCAGCAGCCTGCAGGGGGTCGTCCACTATGGC. Amino acid sequence: CASSLQGVVHYG. The entire CDR3 reads CASSLQGVVHYGYTF.

A remark on this clone: The CDR3 end lies 3 residues beyond the end of the read and is filled in from the germline J gene. The rearrangement joins TRBV4-1 to TRBJ1-2; possibly TRBD1 for D (6 bases). This CDR3 contains 14 residues. The V gene lost 2 bases and the J gene lost 3 bases, with 10 bases spanning the gap. Germline CDR1 MGHRA, CDR2 YSYEKL. CDR3 DNA, as far as it was read: TGCGCCAGCAGCCAAACAGGGAAGTACTATGGC. It codes for CASSQTGKYYG. The CDR3 in full is CASSQTGKYYGYTF.

On this clone itself: The read ends 3 residues shy of where the CDR3 ends; the end is completed using the germline J gene. This sequence joins TRBV19 and TRBJ2-3; a possible D gene is TRBD2 (6 bases). V shed 4 bases and J shed 0 bases, with 11 bases lying between them. This CDR3 comprises 15 residues. Germline CDR1 and CDR2: LNHDA and SQIVND (reference sequence). CDR3 sequence: CASSTSSASTDTQYF. The sequenced part of the CDR3 DNA is TGTGCCAGTAGTACCTCTAGCGCTAGCACAGATACG. The full variable domain, with the rest looked up from reference TRBV19 and TRBJ2-3, is DGGITQSPKYLFRKEGQNVTLSCEQNLNHDAMYWYRQDPGQGLRLIYYSQIVNDFQKGDIAEGYSVSREKKESFPLTVTSAQKNPTAFYLCASSTSSASTDTQYFGPGTRLTVL.

Details on this clone: The DNA ends 3 residues before the CDR3 does, and the rest of the CDR3 is filled in from the germline J gene. The genes are TRBV3-1 (or the pseudogene TRBV3-2) and TRBJ2-7; unclear D gene. Trimming cost V 4 bases and J 4 bases, with 11 bases left between them. Germline V gene sequence: CDR1 LGHDT, CDR2 YNNKEL (reference sequence). The CDR3 is made up of 13 amino acids. This CDR3 reads CASSLNTQYEQYF. The DNA read from the CDR3 is TGTGCCAGCAGCCTTAATACACAATACGAG.

Worth noting for this clone: The DNA ends 3 residues before the CDR3 does, and the rest of the CDR3 is filled in from the germline J gene. The chain is built from TRBV19 and TRBJ2-7; 8 nucleotides match TRBD1. CDR3 length: 13 residues. Germline CDR1 is LNHDA and CDR2 is SQIVND (reference sequence). V dropped 8 bases and J dropped 3; count of bases not matched to a gene: 6. The CDR3 bases that were read are TGTGCCAGTTCTCCGGGACAGGTCTACGAG. The encoded protein is CASSPGQVYE. The whole CDR3 protein reads CASSPGQVYEQYF.

Concerning this clone: The CDR3 end falls 3 residues outside the read, so it is completed with the germline J gene. The chain recombines TRBV20-1 with TRBJ1-1; the D is unclear. Per germline, CDR1 DFQATT and CDR2 SNEGSKA (reference sequence). The length of the CDR3 is 20 residues. With 0 bases removed from V and 4 bases from J, the gap between germline ends came to 30 bases. The sequenced CDR3 bases are TGCAGTGCTAGAGATTCCATGTTTCGGACTAGCAGGACCGGGCGCACTGAA. Translation gives CSARDSMFRTSRTGRTE. The entire CDR3 is CSARDSMFRTSRTGRTEAFF.

On this clone: The junction differs from germline at one of its ends, possibly a read error. The CDR3 end is not reached by the read, which stops 3 residues before it; the germline J gene fills it in. Other DNA sequences of this sample code for an identical CDR3. The chain is built from TRBV7-9 and TRBJ1-3; 8 nucleotides match TRBD1. In germline, CDR1 is SEHNR, CDR2 FQNEAQ (reference sequence). This CDR3 is built from 15 residues. CDR3 loop: CASSLSRGPGNTIYF. Incomplete CDR3 DNA: TGTGCCAGCAGCTTAAGCAGGGGGCCTGGAAACACT.

Worth noting for this clone: The read terminates 3 residues ahead of where the CDR3 ends, so the germline J gene completes it. The J gene is TRBJ2-1, the V gene TRBV11-2; D might be TRBD1 (5 bases). The V end lost 0 bases, the J end lost 4 bases, and 10 bases lay between the germline ends. Germline assignment: CDR1 SGHAT and CDR2 FQNNGV. The CDR3 covers 15 residues. The covered CDR3 bases are TGTGCCAGCAGCTTAGATCCGACAGATTACAATGAG. Protein: CASSLDPTDYNE. The complete CDR3 sequence is CASSLDPTDYNEQFF.

Points on this clone: The read gets to within 3 residues of the CDR3 end, and the germline J gene fills in the rest. The chain has TRBV18 and TRBJ1-1; no reliable D call. CDR1 and CDR2 from the germline V gene are KGHSH and LQKENI. V lost 2 bases, J lost 5 bases, and 18 bases lay in between. This CDR3 contains 16 residues. The DNA read from the CDR3 is TGTGCCAGCTCACCAGGGCCAGGCCGTAAGGATACTGAA. Protein product: CASSPGPGRKDTE. The full CDR3 sequence reads CASSPGPGRKDTEAFF.

A word on this clone: The read halts 3 residues ahead of the CDR3 end, with the missing end drawn from the germline J gene. Other DNA sequences in the sample encode the same CDR3. V usage is TRBV30 and J usage is TRBJ2-3; no clear D. CDR1 is GTSNPN, CDR2 SVGIG, per germline (reference sequence). This CDR3 is 15 amino acids long. Trimming took 0 bases from V and 2 from J, leaving 12 bases between them. Partial CDR3 DNA: TGTGCCTGGAGTGTAGGCGGAAGGCACACAGATACG. Encoded protein: CAWSVGGRHTDT. The complete CDR3 protein is CAWSVGGRHTDTQYF.

As to this clone: The CDR3 goes on 3 residues after the read ends, and that part is filled in from the germline J gene. The chain couples TRBV2 to TRBJ1-2; no definite D call. This CDR3 region has 13 residues. Germline V gene data show CDR1 as SNHLY and CDR2 as FYNNEI. The germline V and J ends were trimmed by 4 bases and 3 bases, with 9 bases remaining between them. The sequenced CDR3 bases are TGTGCCAGCAGTGTGGAGGGTCACTATGGC. Translation gives CASSVEGHYG. The full CDR3 protein is CASSVEGHYGYTF.

About this clone: The read comes to an end 3 residues before the CDR3 does, leaving the germline J gene to fill in the end. This chain joins TRBV2 and TRBJ1-2, with 11 bases fitting TRBD1. The CDR3 loop spans 15 amino acids. The germline CDR1 and CDR2 sequences are SNHLY and FYNNEI. The covered CDR3 bases are TGTGCCAGCAGTGCGGGACAGGGGGGTTTCTACGAC. It codes for CASSAGQGGFYD. The full CDR3 protein is CASSAGQGGFYDYTF.

In the case of this clone: The CDR3 goes on 3 residues after the read ends, and that part is filled in from the germline J gene. J is TRBJ2-3 and V is TRBV2; TRBD2 is a possible D gene (6 bases). The CDR3 extends over 16 amino acids. Germline V gives CDR1 SNHLY, CDR2 FYNNEI. The chain's CDR3 is CASSEVASGLNQPQYF. The part of the CDR3 DNA that was read is TGTGCCAGCAGTGAGGTTGCCAGCGGGTTAAATCAGCCG.

On this clone: The sequenced fragment ends 3 residues before the CDR3 boundary, so the rest is inferred from the germline J gene. The chain uses TRBV5-6 and TRBJ1-2; D might be TRBD1 (5 bases). The ends were cut back, 4 bases at V and 1 base at J, with 14 bases in the middle. This CDR3 has 15 residues. From germline, CDR1 is SGHDT and CDR2 YYEEEE. The CDR3 DNA, read in part, is TGTGCCAGCAGCCTGGGAACAGGATATAACTATGGC. Protein sequence: CASSLGTGYNYG. The entire CDR3 protein reads CASSLGTGYNYGYTF.

For this clone: The read halts 3 residues ahead of the CDR3 end, with the missing end drawn from the germline J gene. The V call is TRBV20-1, the J call TRBJ1-2; D unclear. The CDR3 has 13 amino acids. V was shortened by 4 bases and J by 4 bases, with 13 bases between the two germline ends. In germline, CDR1 is DFQATT, CDR2 SNEGSKA (reference sequence). CDR3 DNA, as far as it was read: TGCAGTGCTATAGATGAGACAAGCTATGGC. This codes for CSAIDETSYG. The entire CDR3 reads CSAIDETSYGYTF.

Comments on this clone: The read stops 3 residues short of the end of the CDR3; the missing end is completed from the germline J gene. The J gene is TRBJ2-7, the V gene TRBV30; D remains ambiguous. The V and J ends lost 2 bases and 4 bases respectively, with 12 bases between them. Looked up from germline, CDR1 is GTSNPN and CDR2 is SVGIG (reference sequence). The CDR3 sequence is 13 residues long. CDR3 amino acids: CAWSLGLTYEQYF. Incomplete CDR3 DNA: TGTGCCTGGAGTTTGGGCCTCACGTACGAG.

Of note for this clone: From the germline J gene comes the end of the CDR3, since the read stops 3 residues before it. The V call is TRBV7-2, the J call TRBJ2-2; unclear D gene. Germline CDR1 and CDR2: SGHTA and FQGNSA. The CDR3 is made up of 15 amino acids. CDR3 sequence reads: CASSLFDLYNSPLFF. The sequenced CDR3 bases are TGTGCCAGCAGCTTATTTGATCTCTATAATTCACCG. The entire variable domain, with the rest obtained from reference TRBV7-2 and TRBJ2-2, is as follows: GAGVSQSPSNKVTEKGKDVELRCDPISGHTALYWYRQSLGQGLEFLIYFQGNSAPDKSGLPSDRFSAERTGGSVSTLTIQRTQQEDSAVYLCASSLFDLYNSPLFFGEGSRLTVL.

A remark on this clone: The CDR3 extends 3 residues past the end of the read, so its final part is completed from the germline J gene. The chain joins TRBV7-8 to TRBJ2-3, with 13 positions matching TRBD2. Germline CDR1 SGHVS, CDR2 FQNEAQ. This CDR3 is built from 18 residues. Trimming cost V 0 bases and J 5 bases; bases outside gene matches: 8. CDR3 protein: CASSLAGRTSGGVDTQYF. The covered CDR3 bases are TGTGCCAGCAGCTTAGCGGGTCGGACTAGCGGGGGAGTAGATACG.

Points on this clone: The read falls 3 residues short of the CDR3 end, and the missing part is taken from the germline J gene. This chain links TRBV5-6 with TRBJ1-2; D possibly corresponds to TRBD1 (6 bases). This CDR3 has 14 amino acids. Germline V gene sequence: CDR1 SGHDT, CDR2 YYEEEE. V was pared by 4 bases and J by 6 bases, with 16 bases between. The CDR3 here is CASSRIQGGDGYTF. The sequenced CDR3 bases are TGTGCCAGCAGCCGAATACAGGGTGGAGATGGC.

As for this clone: Read sequence stops 3 residues before the CDR3 end, and the germline J gene provides the missing end. This sequence joins TRBV20-1 and TRBJ2-2; D is possibly TRBD2 (5 bases). This CDR3 has 15 amino acids. Germline V lookup: CDR1 DFQATT, CDR2 SNEGSKA (reference sequence). Between the trimmed V and J ends, which lost 2 bases and 1 base, there was a span of 11 bases. CDR3: CSARLASLNTGELFF. The CDR3 bases that were read are TGCAGTGCTAGATTGGCTAGCTTGAACACCGGGGAG.

A remark on this clone: The sequenced fragment ends 3 residues before the CDR3 boundary, so the rest is inferred from the germline J gene. This chain links TRBV14 with TRBJ2-7; 7 bases are shared with TRBD1. CDR3 length: 16 residues. Germline V lookup: CDR1 SGHDN, CDR2 FVKESK. V was pared by 1 base and J by 0 bases, with 6 bases of the junction left unmatched. CDR3 bases read: TGTGCCAGCAGCCAAGGCGGAACAGGGGTCTCCTACGAG. Protein product: CASSQGGTGVSYE. In full, the CDR3 reads CASSQGGTGVSYEQYF.

Comment on this clone: Read sequence stops 3 residues before the CDR3 end, and the germline J gene provides the missing end. The sample contains more than one DNA sequence encoding this CDR3. The rearrangement uses TRBV5-6 and TRBJ2-4; 13 nucleotides agree with TRBD2. J gave up 9 bases and V 4 bases, and 4 bases lay outside the gene matches. The germline CDR1 and CDR2 sequences are SGHDT and YYEEEE. This CDR3 comprises 14 residues. The DNA read from the CDR3 is TGTGCCAGCAGCGTGGGACTAGCGGGGAGCATT. This encodes CASSVGLAGSI. The complete CDR3 protein is CASSVGLAGSIQYF.